The 11 T cell receptor beta chains below all came from one sample that was sequenced in a study of T cells after yellow fever vaccination. In TCRdb, the 5' RACE reads were re-called with MiXCR into one record per CDR3 protein. The sample holds about 330,000 distinct CDR3 sequences, about 4% seen once. Material: PBMCs, obtained 5 days after the yellow fever booster vaccination. The receptor source for this set is a man aged 18 to 35 who received the YFV17D yellow fever vaccine.

The V gene is TRBV7-3, the J gene TRBJ2-2, with 10 bases identical to TRBD1. Per the germline V gene, CDR1 is SGHTA and CDR2 is FQGTGA. Trimming at V came to 5 bases and at J to 3 bases, leaving 9 bases not matched to a gene. The CDR3 consists of 17 residues. DNA of the CDR3: TGTGCCAGCAGCCCGACAGGGGGCCGGTATTACACCGGGGAGCTGTTTTTT. Translation: CASSPTGGRYYTGELFF.

The chain combines TRBV7-3 with TRBJ1-2, with unresolved D. The CDR3 contains 14 residues. The germline gives CDR1 SGHTA, CDR2 FQGTGA. V gave up 5 bases and J gave up 1 base, with 11 bases separating them. CDR3 residues: CASSPGRDNYGYTF. The CDR3 DNA sequence: TGTGCCAGCAGCCCCGGGCGGGATAACTATGGCTACACCTTC.

At least ten counts were recorded for this clonotype. The chain is built from TRBV7-9 and TRBJ2-1; 9 bases line up with TRBD1. In germline, CDR1 is SEHNR, CDR2 FQNEAQ (reference sequence). V was pared by 5 bases and J by 10 bases, with 9 bases of the junction left unmatched. There are 14 residues in the CDR3. Here the CDR3 DNA reads TGTGCCAGCAGCGAGCAGGGACAGGGAGGAGAGCAGTTCTTC. Its protein is CASSEQGQGGEQFF.

This clonotype came up a few times. The rearrangement links TRBV7-2 to TRBJ2-1; D ambiguous. Trimming pared 6 bases from V and 0 bases from J, leaving 12 bases between. The CDR3 sequence is 15 residues long. CDR1 is SGHTA, CDR2 FQGNSA, per germline. CDR3 amino acids: CASSFSGTSYNEQFF. CDR3 in DNA: TGTGCCAGCAGTTTTTCAGGTACCTCCTACAATGAGCAGTTCTTC.

The V call is TRBV18, the J call TRBJ1-1; 8 nucleotides line up with TRBD1. The ends lost 4 bases at V and 1 base at J; junction bases unmatched: 8. Germline V gene data show CDR1 as KGHSH and CDR2 as LQKENI. This CDR3 spans 16 amino acids. The CDR3 loop is CASSQDRVVWNTEAFF. In DNA form, the CDR3 reads TGTGCCAGCTCACAGGACAGGGTGGTGTGGAACACTGAAGCTTTCTTT.

This clonotype was counted a few times. This chain joins TRBV29-1 and TRBJ2-3, with 12 bases fitting TRBD2. Germline CDR1 SQVTM, CDR2 ANQGSEA. The CDR3 extends over 16 amino acids. V was pared by 8 bases and J by 1 base, with 10 bases of the junction left unmatched. CDR3 loop: CSTPGTSGWGTDTQYF. CDR3 bases: TGCAGCACACCCGGGACTAGCGGGTGGGGCACAGATACGCAGTATTTT.

This clonotype was observed at least ten times. The junction does not match germline at one end; this may be a read error. CDR3 loop: CASSLSGRSFNEQFF. The CDR3, as DNA: TGCGCCAGCAGCCTGTCGGGGAGGTCCTTCAATGAGCAGTTCTTC. This chain uses TRBV4-1 with TRBJ2-1; TRBD2 is a possible D gene (6 bases). Looked up from germline, CDR1 is MGHRA and CDR2 is YSYEKL. This CDR3 has 15 residues.

This clonotype was seen a few times. The rearrangement uses TRBV10-3 and TRBJ2-5; unclear D gene. CDR1 is ENHRY and CDR2 is SYGVKD in the germline V gene. Deletions cut 6 bases from V and 1 base from J, with 6 bases between. This CDR3 region has 12 residues. The CDR3 DNA reads TGTGCCATCAGCGGGTTCCAAGAGACCCAGTACTTC. Protein: CAISGFQETQYF.

The chain joins TRBV6-1 to TRBJ2-3; no reliable D call. CDR1 is MNHNS and CDR2 is SASEGT in the germline V gene. The CDR3 runs 14 residues. V was cut by 2 bases and J by 0 bases, with 6 bases left in between. CDR3 amino acids: CASSERRSTDTQYF. The CDR3 DNA reads as TGTGCCAGCAGTGAAAGGAGAAGCACAGATACGCAGTATTTT.

This clonotype was recorded a few times. CDR3 in DNA: TGTGCCAGCAGTCGCTGGGCGGGGGGACAGGGCTACAATGAGCAGTTCTTC. This encodes CASSRWAGGQGYNEQFF. The chain is built from TRBV12-3 or TRBV12-4 and TRBJ2-1; possible D gene TRBD1, 9 bases. The CDR3 totals 17 residues. The V gene lost 5 bases and the J gene lost 3 bases, with 20 bases spanning the gap.

This rearrangement joins TRBV4-1 to TRBJ1-1; 7 nucleotides align to TRBD1. The germline V gene has CDR1 MGHRA and CDR2 YSYEKL. The CDR3 runs to 16 residues. Germline trimming cut 3 bases from V and 2 bases from J; bases unmatched to any gene: 9. The CDR3 loop is CASSQILRDRNTEAFF. As DNA, the CDR3 is TGCGCCAGCAGCCAGATCCTCCGGGACAGAAACACTGAAGCTTTCTTT.